This T cell receptor beta chain was retrieved from a study of blood T cells in healthy people across ages. Findings of the study overall: Older age went with lower TCR beta diversity per million T cells, in a roughly linear way.

Then a second PCR, running roughly 6 to 11 cycles, was carried out with a sample-barcoded 5' primer and a J-beta primer mix. One entry per CDR3 protein, called by TCRdb with MiXCR from the 5' RACE reads. The table includes fewer than 650,000 distinct CDR3 sequences, 25% to 35% detected once. Isolation of PBMCs gave at least 7 million cells per sample. Each sample yielded at least 5 micrograms of PBMC total RNA. CDR1 SGHVS and CDR2 FNYEAQ come from the germline V gene. With 5 bases removed from V and 4 bases from J, the gap between germline ends came to 14 bases. CDR3 length equals 15 residues. Concerning this clonotype: The target antigen is unknown.

These sequences were also reported in another study, on T cells of mothers and their children. From that paper: Per child, roughly 3.1 million TCR beta CDR3 reads were obtained, against over 9 million per mother.

The sequenced sample was blood. This TCR derives from a boy between 2 and 10 years old in good health. The chain uses TRBV7-6 and TRBJ1-4; D gene uncertain. The CDR3 DNA reads as TGTGCCAGCAGCCCCCGTTTGGCCGATAATGAAAAACTGTTTTTT. It is translated as CASSPRLADNEKLFF.